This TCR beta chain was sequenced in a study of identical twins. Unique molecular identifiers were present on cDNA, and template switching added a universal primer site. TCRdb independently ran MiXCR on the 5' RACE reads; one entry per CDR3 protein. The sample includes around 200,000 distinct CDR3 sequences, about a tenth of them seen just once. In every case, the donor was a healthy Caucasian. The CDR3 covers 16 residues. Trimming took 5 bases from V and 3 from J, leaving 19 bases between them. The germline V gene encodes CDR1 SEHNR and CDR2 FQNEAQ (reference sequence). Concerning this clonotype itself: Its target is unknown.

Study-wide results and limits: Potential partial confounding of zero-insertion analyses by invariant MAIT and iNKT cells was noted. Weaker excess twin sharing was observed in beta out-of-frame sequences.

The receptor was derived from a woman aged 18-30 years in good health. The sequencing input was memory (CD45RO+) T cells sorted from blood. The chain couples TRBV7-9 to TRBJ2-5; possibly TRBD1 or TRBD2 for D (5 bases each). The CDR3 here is CASSANEGSLKETQYF. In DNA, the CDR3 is TGTGCCAGCAGCGCCAACGAGGGGAGCCTGAAAGAGACCCAGTACTTC.